The present T cell receptor beta chain was sequenced within a study of blood T cell repertoires in COVID-19. On the study more broadly: From the United States, Italy and Spain came samples of acute and convalescent COVID-19. PBMCs, B-cell-depleted T cells, or T cells provided the cDNA or gDNA that made up the material.

Followed longitudinally, the Seattle patients had been enrolled during active infection. Remarks on this clone: Other DNA variants within this sample encode the same CDR3.

Original methodology: Reference gene primer amplification in the assay estimated nucleated cell counts. Method: immunoSEQ multiplex PCR; TCRdb's copy keeps in-frame clones and lacks some. The DNA was the basis for D and trimming; V, J and clone size are from that table. The sample yields 150,000 to 200,000 clones, over 80% seen once. Germline V gene sequence: CDR1 SQVTM, CDR2 ANQGSEA. The V gene lost 4 bases and the J gene lost 0 bases, with 7 bases spanning the gap. The CDR3 sequence is 12 residues long. The genes are TRBV29-1 and TRBJ2-7; D not certain. Sequences were obtained from peripheral blood. This TCR was recovered from a woman between 65 and 79 years old with COVID-19, enrolled during active disease. The CDR3 spells CSVVSSSYEQYF. The CDR3 DNA reads as TGCAGCGTTGTGAGTAGCTCCTACGAGCAGTACTTC.